The sequence of this TCR beta chain was determined in a study of shared clonotypes between healthy human individuals. Study information: Per donor, three plates held CD4 naive cells, three held CD4 memory, two held CD8 naive and one held CD8 memory.

TCRdb's table, derived via immunoSEQ multiplex PCR, lists solely in-frame clones and lacks some. The sample includes about 2 million clones, about 95% seen only once; the top ten take more than 0.95%. CD45RO-negative, CCR7-positively selected cells formed the naive CD8 fraction, excluding terminally differentiated effector memory CD45RA+ cells. With regard to this clone: The antigen remains unidentified.

Points from the study as a whole: Memory subsets generally showed smaller estimated richness than naive subsets did.

V lost 5 bases to trimming and J lost 5 bases; unmatched junction nucleotides: 9. Germline loops: CDR1 SEHNR, CDR2 FQNEAQ (reference sequence). The CDR3 loop spans 15 amino acids. The sequence was obtained from a man aged 18 to 30 in good health. Source material: naive CD8+ T cells sorted from blood. The rearrangement links TRBV7-9 to TRBJ2-7; 10 positions agree with TRBD1. The CDR3: CASSAMTGGADEQYF. The DNA for the CDR3 is TGTGCCAGCAGCGCGATGACAGGGGGCGCGGACGAGCAGTACTTC.